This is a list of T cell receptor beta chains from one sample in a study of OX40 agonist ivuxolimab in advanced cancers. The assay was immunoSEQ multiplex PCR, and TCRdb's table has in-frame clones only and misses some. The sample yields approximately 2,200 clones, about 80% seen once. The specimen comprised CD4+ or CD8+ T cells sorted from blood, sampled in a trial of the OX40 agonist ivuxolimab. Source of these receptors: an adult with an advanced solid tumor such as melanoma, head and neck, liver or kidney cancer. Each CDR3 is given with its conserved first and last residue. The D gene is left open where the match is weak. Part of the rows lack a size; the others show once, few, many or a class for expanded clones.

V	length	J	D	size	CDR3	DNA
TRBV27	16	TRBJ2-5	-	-	CASSPREVRSKETQYF	TGTGCCAGCAGCCCACGGGAAGTCCGATCCAAAGAGACCCAGTACTTC
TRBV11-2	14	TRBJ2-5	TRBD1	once	CASSWAGGGETQYF	TGTGCCAGCAGCTGGGCAGGGGGTGGGGAGACCCAGTACTTC
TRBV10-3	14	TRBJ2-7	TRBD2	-	CASLSGRADHEQYF	TGTGCCTCCCTTAGCGGGAGGGCCGACCACGAGCAGTACTTC
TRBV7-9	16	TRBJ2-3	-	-	CASSLAVGIITDTQYF	TGTGCCAGCAGCTTAGCGGTGGGCATAATCACAGATACGCAGTATTTT
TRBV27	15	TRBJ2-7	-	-	CASSLFPDSSYEQYF	TGTGCCAGCAGTTTATTCCCCGACAGTTCCTACGAGCAGTACTTC
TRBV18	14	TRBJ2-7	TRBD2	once	CASSPGSGRSEQYF	TGTGCCAGCTCACCTGGTAGCGGGAGGTCCGAGCAGTACTTC
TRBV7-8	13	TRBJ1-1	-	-	CASSYSGDTEAFF	TGTGCCAGCAGCTACTCAGGGGACACTGAAGCTTTCTTT
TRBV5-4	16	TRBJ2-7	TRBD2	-	CASSLDLTSGGYEQYF	TGTGCCAGCAGCTTGGACCTAACTAGCGGCGGTTACGAGCAGTACTTC
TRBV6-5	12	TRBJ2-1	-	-	CASFGELGEQFF	TGTGCCAGCTTCGGCGAGCTGGGTGAGCAGTTCTTC
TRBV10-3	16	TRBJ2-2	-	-	CAISDWEQINTGELFF	TGTGCCATCAGTGATTGGGAACAGATAAACACCGGGGAGCTGTTTTTT
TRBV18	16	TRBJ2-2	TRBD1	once	CASSPPDRLNTGELFF	TGTGCCAGCTCACCACCGGACAGGTTGAACACCGGGGAGCTGTTTTTT
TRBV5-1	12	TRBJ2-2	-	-	CASNLETGELFF	TGCGCCAGCAACTTGGAGACCGGGGAGCTGTTTTTT
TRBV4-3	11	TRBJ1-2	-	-	CASSQRGGYTF	TGCGCCAGCAGCCAAAGGGGTGGCTACACCTTC
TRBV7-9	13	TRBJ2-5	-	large	CASSLVLKETQYF	TGTGCCAGCAGCTTAGTGCTAAAAGAGACCCAGTACTTC
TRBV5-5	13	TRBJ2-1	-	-	CASSLSPPDEQFF	TGTGCCAGCAGCTTGTCCCCCCCCGATGAGCAGTTCTTC
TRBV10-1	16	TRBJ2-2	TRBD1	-	CASSDPGQGLAGELFF	TGCGCCAGCAGTGACCCAGGACAGGGATTGGCCGGGGAGCTGTTTTTT
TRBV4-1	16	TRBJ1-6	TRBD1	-	CASSQDDRADNSPLHF	TGCGCCAGCAGCCAAGACGACAGGGCAGATAATTCACCCCTCCACTTT
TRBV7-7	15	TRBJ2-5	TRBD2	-	CASSDELAGMETQYF	TGTGCCAGCAGCGACGAACTAGCGGGGATGGAGACCCAGTACTTC
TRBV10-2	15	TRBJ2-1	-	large	CASSEIGGTYNEQFF	TGCGCCAGCAGTGAGATAGGCGGGACCTACAATGAGCAGTTCTTC
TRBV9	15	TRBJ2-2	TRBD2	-	CASSIGTSNTGELFF	TGTGCCAGCAGCATAGGGACTAGCAACACCGGGGAGCTGTTTTTT
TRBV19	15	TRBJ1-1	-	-	CASSIDPIMNTEAFF	TGTGCCAGTAGTATAGATCCCATAATGAACACTGAAGCTTTCTTT
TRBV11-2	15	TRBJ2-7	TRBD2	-	CASSKTGTTTYEQYF	TGTGCCAGCTCAAAAACCGGGACTACAACCTACGAGCAGTACTTC